This is a list of T cell receptor beta chains from one sample in a study of cytotoxic CD8 clonotypes in ibrutinib-treated CLL. Profiled with immunoSEQ multiplex PCR; TCRdb holds only in-frame clones, not every one. The repertoire has over 200,000 clones, 79% of them found once; the top ten carry 10% to 12%. Source: PBMCs, taken after 12 months of ibrutinib treatment. The receptors shown here come from a human donor with chronic lymphocytic leukemia. The CDR3 runs from the conserved cysteine through the conserved F or W. The order of the fields is V gene, J gene, D gene, CDR3 length, CDR3 protein, CDR3 DNA. A D gene is named only where the DNA matches it firmly.

TRBV2	TRBJ2-1	TRBD1	14	CASTRTGDTNEQFF	TGTGCCAGCACCCGGACAGGTGATACTAATGAGCAGTTCTTC
TRBV6-5	TRBJ2-1	NA	13	CASREDSNNEQFF	TGTGCCAGCAGGGAGGACTCTAACAATGAGCAGTTCTTC
TRBV2	TRBJ2-2	NA	16	CASSEVGSIVAGELFF	TGTGCCAGCAGTGAAGTTGGGTCAATAGTTGCCGGGGAGCTGTTTTTT
TRBV2	TRBJ1-2	NA	17	CASSEMGALALSPGYTF	TGTGCCAGCAGTGAGATGGGGGCCCTGGCCCTTTCCCCTGGCTACACCTTC
TRBV4-1	TRBJ1-1	NA	13	CASSQTGNTEAFF	TGCGCCAGCAGCCAAACAGGGAACACTGAAGCTTTCTTT
TRBV11-2	TRBJ2-3	TRBD2	18	CASSLVGLAGGRRWTQYF	TGTGCCAGCAGCTTAGTGGGACTAGCGGGGGGGCGAAGGTGGACGCAGTATTTT
TRBV10-3	TRBJ2-7	TRBD2	16	CAISDPTSGRASEQYF	TGTGCCATCAGTGATCCGACTAGCGGGAGGGCAAGCGAGCAGTACTTC
TRBV7-3	TRBJ2-2	NA	12	CASGNTYGELFF	TGTGCCAGCGGCAACACCTACGGGGAGCTGTTTTTT
TRBV18	TRBJ2-5	NA	13	CASSVDQQETQYF	TGTGCCAGCTCAGTGGACCAACAAGAGACCCAGTACTTC
TRBV28	TRBJ1-4	NA	10	CATGGEKLFF	TGTGCCACCGGGGGGGAAAAACTGTTTTTT